This T cell receptor (beta chain) was sequenced for a study of OX40 agonist ivuxolimab in advanced cancers. Study context: Patients were treated with intravenous ivuxolimab, dosed at 0.01 to 10 mg/kg and infused every 2 weeks. Study-level results: CD4+ and CD8+ blood T cells expanded clonally by week 6 at 0.1 to 3.0 mg/kg.

Clones were read by immunoSEQ multiplex PCR, and TCRdb kept only the in-frame ones, dropping some. There are around 94,000 clones in the sample; roughly 87% occur only once, and about 0.3% lies in the top ten. With regard to this clone: Its antigen is undetermined.

The sequence was collected from an adult with an advanced solid tumor such as melanoma, head and neck, liver or kidney cancer. Sequenced here: CD4+ or CD8+ T cells sorted from blood, sampled in a trial of the OX40 agonist ivuxolimab.

The DNA for the CDR3 is TGTGCCAGCAGTGAAACGGTCTCACCCCTCCACTTT. Protein: CASSETVSPLHF. The chain recombines TRBV6-1 with TRBJ1-6; D is uncertain. The V and J ends lost 2 bases and 10 bases respectively, with 6 bases between them. The V gene's germline CDR1 is MNHNS and CDR2 SASEGT. This CDR3 comprises 12 residues.